The clone carrying this T cell receptor (beta chain) has a count of ten or more. Beta-chain TCR CDR3 regions were amplified from RNA transcripts. Second-round multiplex PCR followed a first-round RT-PCR using HTBI primers. In TCRdb, the multiplex PCR reads were re-called with MiXCR into one record per CDR3 protein. The profile shows about 400,000 distinct CDR3 sequences, about a sixth of them singletons. This record belongs to a study of Graves' ophthalmopathy and Graves' hyperthyroidism. Excluded were patients with other autoimmune diseases, uncontrolled infections, pregnancy or lactation. CDR1 is DFQATT and CDR2 is SNEGSKA in the germline V gene (reference sequence). The CDR3 spans 16 residues. The V segment lost 5 bases and the J segment 5 bases; nucleotides outside the gene matches: 12.

The sequence came from a woman between 18 and 29 years old with Graves' ophthalmopathy. The sample comprised peripheral blood. V is TRBV20-1 and J is TRBJ2-7, with TRBD2 matching over 13 bases. This chain's CDR3 is CSARSGTSGDGHEQYF. DNA for the CDR3: TGCAGTGCTCGTTCCGGGACTAGCGGGGACGGCCACGAGCAGTACTTC.